The 14 T cell receptor beta chains in this list originate from one sample, sequenced in a study of T cells after yellow fever vaccination. TCRdb re-analysed the 5' RACE reads in MiXCR, keeping a single row per CDR3 protein. The table records tens of thousands of distinct CDR3 sequences, approximately 7% of them present only once. The sequencing used CD8+ T cells sorted from PBMCs, collected 45 days after the first yellow fever vaccination. The receptors were gathered from a man aged 18-30 years who received the YFV17D yellow fever vaccine.

This clonotype was recorded at least ten times. The chain recombines TRBV15 with TRBJ2-7; D is possibly TRBD1 (6 bases). CDR1 LNHNV and CDR2 YYDKDF come from the germline V gene (reference sequence). The ends were cut back, 5 bases at V and 6 bases at J, with 14 bases in the middle. This CDR3 region has 13 residues. The CDR3 loop reads CATSPDAGAEQYF. CDR3 in DNA: TGTGCCACCAGCCCTGATGCAGGGGCCGAGCAGTACTTC.

Many counts were recorded for this clonotype. This chain uses TRBV12-3 or TRBV12-4 with TRBJ1-1, with TRBD1 matching over 10 bases. V was pared by 5 bases and J by 4 bases, with 7 bases of the junction left unmatched. The CDR3 runs to 15 residues. As DNA, the CDR3 is TGTGCCAGCAGTCCCGGGACAGGGGAGTTCACTGAAGCTTTCTTT. It translates to CASSPGTGEFTEAFF.

This clonotype was counted at least ten times. The chain joins TRBV6-1 to TRBJ2-6; tentatively, D is TRBD2 (6 bases). The V and J ends lost 8 bases and 0 bases respectively, with 8 bases between them. Germline V gene sequence: CDR1 MNHNS, CDR2 SASEGT. This CDR3 has 14 residues. CDR3 residues: CASVRDSGANVLTF. Written as DNA, the CDR3 is TGTGCCAGCGTGCGGGACTCTGGGGCCAACGTCCTGACTTTC.

This clonotype occurred many times. The chain has TRBV5-6 and TRBJ1-5, with a weak D call TRBD1 (5 bases). Trimming cost V 2 bases and J 4 bases, with 13 bases left between them. This CDR3 region has 15 residues. Germline V lookup: CDR1 SGHDT, CDR2 YYEEEE. CDR3 in DNA: TGTGCCAGCAGCTTAAATCCGACAGCGAATCAGCCCCAGCATTTT. This translates into CASSLNPTANQPQHF.

This clonotype appeared many times. The rearrangement joins TRBV5-1 to TRBJ2-7; weak D call: TRBD1 (6 bases). The ends were cut back, 4 bases at V and 2 bases at J, with 13 bases in the middle. Germline loops: CDR1 SGHRS, CDR2 YFSETQ. This CDR3 comprises 14 residues. The CDR3 DNA reads as TGCGCCAGCAGCAAGGGGGACGGGCCCTACGAGCAGTACGTC. It encodes CASSKGDGPYEQYV.

This clonotype occurred many times. CDR3 in amino acids: CASSEGSYEQYV. The CDR3 nucleotides read TGTGCCAGCAGTGAAGGCTCCTACGAGCAGTACGTC. The V gene is TRBV2, the J gene TRBJ2-7, with unresolved D. Germline V gives CDR1 SNHLY, CDR2 FYNNEI. This CDR3 is built from 12 residues. V was cut by 1 base and J by 0 bases, with 1 base left in between.

This clonotype was observed many times. J is TRBJ2-3 and V is TRBV12-3 or TRBV12-4, with D perhaps matching TRBD1 or TRBD2 (5 bases each). This CDR3 comprises 12 residues. V shed 6 bases and J shed 2 bases, with 6 bases lying between them. CDR3 sequence (DNA): TGTGCCAGCAGGGGGGTCACAGATACGCAGTATTTT. Its protein product is CASRGVTDTQYF.

This clonotype was counted only a few times. This chain links TRBV6-5 with TRBJ2-1, with 9 positions matching TRBD2. The CDR3 runs to 17 residues. Unmatched junction bases numbered 7, after V lost 3 bases and J lost 1 base. Germline V gene data show CDR1 as MNHEY and CDR2 as SVGAGI. Here the CDR3 reads CASSYSWRGGSYNEQFF. The CDR3 nucleotides read TGTGCCAGCAGTTATAGTTGGCGGGGGGGGTCCTACAATGAGCAGTTCTTC.

There are many counts of this clonotype. This chain connects TRBV7-2 to TRBJ2-1; D not certain. The germline V gene has CDR1 SGHTA and CDR2 FQGNSA. The V end lost 6 bases, the J end lost 5 bases, and 8 bases lay between the germline ends. The CDR3 consists of 12 residues. The DNA of the CDR3 is TGTGCCAGCAGGAAGCTGGACAATGAGCAGTTCTTC. Encoded protein: CASRKLDNEQFF.

This chain joins TRBV12-5 and TRBJ2-1, with 15 positions matching TRBD2. Germline CDR1 and CDR2: LGHNT and FRNRAP. The CDR3 extends over 17 amino acids. The CDR3 loop is CASAGLAGGSSYNEQFF. The CDR3 nucleotides are TGTGCCTCCGCGGGACTAGCGGGGGGCAGCTCCTACAATGAGCAGTTCTTC.

This clonotype has ten or more counts. This chain joins TRBV7-9 and TRBJ2-3, with D possibly matching TRBD1 (7 bases). This CDR3 contains 16 residues. Between the trimmed V and J ends, which lost 6 bases and 3 bases, there was a span of 19 bases. CDR1 SEHNR and CDR2 FQNEAQ come from the germline V gene (reference sequence). The chain's CDR3 is CASSLLGGGGTDTQYF. The CDR3 DNA is TGTGCCAGCAGTCTTCTAGGAGGGGGCGGGACAGATACGCAGTATTTT.

At least ten counts were recorded for this clonotype. This chain uses TRBV12-3 or TRBV12-4 with TRBJ2-5, with TRBD1 identical over 9 bases. The CDR3 is 15 residues long. The junction had 11 bases not matched to a gene; V was cut back by 6 bases and J by 6 bases. The CDR3 DNA sequence: TGTGCCAGCAGCTGGGACAGGGCCTCGGGGAAGACCCAGTACTTC. Protein product: CASSWDRASGKTQYF.

This clonotype appeared many times. This chain connects TRBV6-1 to TRBJ1-1, with 8 positions matching TRBD1. J gave up 6 bases and V 4 bases, and 7 bases lay outside the gene matches. The CDR3 runs to 14 residues. Germline lookup yields CDR1 MNHNS and CDR2 SASEGT. CDR3 bases: TGTGCCAGCAGTGCCCGGGGACAGGTCCCTGAAGCTTTCTTT. It encodes CASSARGQVPEAFF.

This clonotype was counted many times. This rearrangement joins TRBV7-9 to TRBJ1-5; no reliable D call. The V and J ends lost 1 base and 2 bases respectively, with 9 bases between them. This CDR3 comprises 15 residues. From germline, CDR1 is SEHNR and CDR2 FQNEAQ (reference sequence). The DNA for the CDR3 is TGTGCCAGCAGCTTAGTAGGTGAGGGCAATCAGCCCCAGCATTTT. The encoded protein is CASSLVGEGNQPQHF. The entire variable domain, with the rest obtained from reference TRBV7-9 and TRBJ1-5, is as follows: DTGVSQNPRHKITKRGQNVTFRCDPISEHNRLYWYRQTLGQGPEFLTYFQNEAQLEKSRLLSDRFSAERPKGSFSTLEIQRTEQGDSAMYLCASSLVGEGNQPQHFGDGTRLSIL.